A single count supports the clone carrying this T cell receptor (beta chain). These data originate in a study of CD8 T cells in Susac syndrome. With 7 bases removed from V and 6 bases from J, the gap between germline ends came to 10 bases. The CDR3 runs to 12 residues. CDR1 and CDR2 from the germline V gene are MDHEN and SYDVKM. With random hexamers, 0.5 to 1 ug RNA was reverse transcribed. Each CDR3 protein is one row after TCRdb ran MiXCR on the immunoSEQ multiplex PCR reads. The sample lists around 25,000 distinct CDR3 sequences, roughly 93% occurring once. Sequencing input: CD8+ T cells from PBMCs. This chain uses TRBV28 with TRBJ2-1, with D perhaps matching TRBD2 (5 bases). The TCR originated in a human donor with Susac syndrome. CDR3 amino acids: CASTPRGNEQFF. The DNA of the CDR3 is TGTGCCAGCACCCCACGGGGCAATGAGCAGTTCTTC. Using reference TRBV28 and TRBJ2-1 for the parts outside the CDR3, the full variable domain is DVKVTQSSRYLVKRTGEKVFLECVQDMDHENMFWYRQDPGLGLRLIYFSYDVKMKEKGDIPEGYSVSREKKERFSLILESASTNQTSMYLCASTPRGNEQFFGPGTRLTVL.